This TCR beta chain originates from a study of early T cells in non-severe SARS-CoV-2 infection. This CDR3 has 15 residues. V shed 1 base, J shed 1 base, and the junction held 2 bases outside the gene matches. Germline V gene lookup returns CDR1 SEHNR and CDR2 FQNEAQ (reference sequence). A single record per CDR3 protein comes from TCRdb applying MiXCR to the 5' RACE reads. The sample has tens of thousands of distinct CDR3 sequences; roughly 7% are singletons. Sequencing was carried out using whole blood. The sequence derives from an adult who was a healthcare worker with PCR-confirmed SARS-CoV-2 infection or an uninfected control (not recorded which). V and J are TRBV7-9 and TRBJ2-3, with 7 bases identical to TRBD2. DNA of the CDR3: TGTGCCAGCAGCTTAGTGCTAGCGGGCACAGATACGCAGTATTTT. It specifies CASSLVLAGTDTQYF. The full variable domain, completed using reference TRBV7-9 and TRBJ2-3, is DTGVSQNPRHKITKRGQNVTFRCDPISEHNRLYWYRQTLGQGPEFLTYFQNEAQLEKSRLLSDRFSAERPKGSFSTLEIQRTEQGDSAMYLCASSLVLAGTDTQYFGPGTRLTVL.